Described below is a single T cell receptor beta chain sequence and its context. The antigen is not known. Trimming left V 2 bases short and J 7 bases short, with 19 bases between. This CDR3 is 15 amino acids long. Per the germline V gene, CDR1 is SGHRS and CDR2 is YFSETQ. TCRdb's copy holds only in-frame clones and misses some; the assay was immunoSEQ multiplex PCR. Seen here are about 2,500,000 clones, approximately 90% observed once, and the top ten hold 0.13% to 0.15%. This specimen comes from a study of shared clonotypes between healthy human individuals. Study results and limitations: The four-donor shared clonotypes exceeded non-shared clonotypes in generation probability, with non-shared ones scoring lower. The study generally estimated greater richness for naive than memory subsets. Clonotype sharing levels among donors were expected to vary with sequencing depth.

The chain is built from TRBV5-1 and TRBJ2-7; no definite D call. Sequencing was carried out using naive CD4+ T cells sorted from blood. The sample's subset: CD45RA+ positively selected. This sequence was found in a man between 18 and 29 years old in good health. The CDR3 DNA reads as TGCGCCAGCAGCTTTTACTCCATAGATGCCGGAGAGCAGTACTTC. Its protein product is CASSFYSIDAGEQYF.